This T cell receptor beta chain was recorded in a study of lymphopenia after photon versus proton radiotherapy. Findings and limits, study-wide: Authors raise, but do not show, better survival with proton therapy. Photon-treated patients lost naive T cells and TCR diversity; proton-treated stayed stable.

The method was immunoSEQ multiplex PCR; TCRdb's version includes in-frame clones alone and lacks a portion of them. The table includes 25,000 to 30,000 clones, around 83% detected once. The V gene's germline CDR1 is MGHRA and CDR2 YSYEKL. The V gene lost 0 bases and the J gene lost 4 bases, with 18 bases spanning the gap. CDR3 length: 17 amino acids. Details on this clone: What it binds is unknown.

The sample here was peripheral blood, taken from a patient treated with photon-based radiotherapy. The V gene is TRBV4-1, the J gene TRBJ1-1, with a tentative D call TRBD1 (5 bases). The clonotype was recovered from a woman between 45 and 65 years old with pancreatic cancer. The CDR3, as DNA: TGCGCCAGCAGCCAAGAGCGGGATGCGAGGGGCAGCACTGAAGCTTTCTTT. This gives the protein CASSQERDARGSTEAFF.